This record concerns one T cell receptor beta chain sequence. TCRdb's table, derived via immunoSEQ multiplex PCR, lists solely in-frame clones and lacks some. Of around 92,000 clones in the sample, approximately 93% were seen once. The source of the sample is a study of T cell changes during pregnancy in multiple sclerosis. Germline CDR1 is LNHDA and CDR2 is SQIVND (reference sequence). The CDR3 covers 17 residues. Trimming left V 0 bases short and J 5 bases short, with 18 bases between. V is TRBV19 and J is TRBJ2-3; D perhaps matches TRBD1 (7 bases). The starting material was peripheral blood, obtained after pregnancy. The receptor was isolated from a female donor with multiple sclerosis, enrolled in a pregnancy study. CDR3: CASSIERGGQAGDTQYF. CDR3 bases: TGTGCCAGTAGTATAGAAAGGGGAGGACAGGCGGGAGATACGCAGTATTTT.